This T cell receptor beta chain derives from a study of cytomegalovirus exposure and HLA in healthy donors. Overall study context: Ancestry clustering placed more than 80% of around 400 genotyped donors in the Caucasian-associated cluster.

Study findings and constraints: Previous analysis showed most TCR beta V segments were productive about 87% or about 30% of the time.

This PCR relied on a set of 60 Vbeta primers and 13 Jbeta primers. The data were produced by immunoSEQ multiplex PCR, yet TCRdb's version contains in-frame clones alone and is incomplete. The sample includes 200,000 or so clones, about 79% of them seen just once. Trimming removed 4 bases from V and 0 bases from J; junction bases left unmatched: 2. CDR1 SGHTA and CDR2 FQGNSA come from the germline V gene. The CDR3 runs 15 residues. As to this clone: Its antigen is currently unknown.

This sequence joins TRBV7-2 and TRBJ2-1, with 8 positions matching TRBD2. Sequencing input: PBMCs. This clonotype was sampled from a boy aged 2 to 10 in good health and CMV-seronegative. The CDR3 is CASSWTSSSYNEQFF. In DNA form, the CDR3 reads TGTGCCAGCAGCTGGACTAGCTCCTCCTACAATGAGCAGTTCTTC.